A single TCR beta chain is shown here with its context. Its specificity is unknown. Before the COVID-19 pandemic, during about 2010-2019, CD4+ T cells were taken from unexposed donors. This CDR3 region has 17 residues. Trimming removed 8 bases from V and 0 bases from J; junction bases left unmatched: 9. Looked up from germline, CDR1 is LNHDA and CDR2 is SQIVND (reference sequence). This record comes from a study of CD4 T cells in relation to SARS-CoV-2 and coronaviruses. Overall study findings and caveats: In around 60% of donors, memory CD4+ clonotypes crossrecognized SARS-CoV-2 and at least one common cold coronavirus spike. Memory recall responses, not primary responses primed in culture, are what the assay detects. SARS-CoV-2-driven expansion was significantly weaker in crossreactive than monoreactive clones.

Naive and memory CD4+ T cell DNA was deep-sequenced without culture. Sequencing was performed with immunoSEQ multiplex PCR; in TCRdb, only in-frame clones are kept and a portion is missing. The table records some 65,000 clones, over 70% of them present only once. V gene TRBV19 combines with J gene TRBJ2-6, with 8 nucleotides matching TRBD2. The material sequenced was memory CD4+ T cells from PBMCs. This sequence was found in a human donor in good health. CDR3 coding DNA: TGTGCCAGTTGTGCGGCGGGGGGCGCCTCTGGGGCCAACGTCCTGACTTTC. Translating it yields CASCAAGGASGANVLTF.